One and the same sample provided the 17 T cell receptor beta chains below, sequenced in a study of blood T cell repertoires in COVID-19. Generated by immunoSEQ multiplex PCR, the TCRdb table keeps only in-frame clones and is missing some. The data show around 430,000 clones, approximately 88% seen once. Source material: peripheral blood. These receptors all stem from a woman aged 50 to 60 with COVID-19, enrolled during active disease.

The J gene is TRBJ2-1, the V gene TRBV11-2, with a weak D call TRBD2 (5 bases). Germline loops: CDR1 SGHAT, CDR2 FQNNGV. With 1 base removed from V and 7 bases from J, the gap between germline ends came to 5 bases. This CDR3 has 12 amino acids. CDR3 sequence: CASSLAGNEQFF. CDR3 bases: TGTGCCAGCAGCTTAGCGGGGAATGAGCAGTTCTTC.

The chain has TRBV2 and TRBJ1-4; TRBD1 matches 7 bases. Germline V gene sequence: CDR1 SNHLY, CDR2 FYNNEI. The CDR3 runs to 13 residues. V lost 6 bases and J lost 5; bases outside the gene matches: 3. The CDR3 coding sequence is TGTGCCAGCAGCCTGGGACAGAATGAAAAACTGTTTTTT. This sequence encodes CASSLGQNEKLFF.

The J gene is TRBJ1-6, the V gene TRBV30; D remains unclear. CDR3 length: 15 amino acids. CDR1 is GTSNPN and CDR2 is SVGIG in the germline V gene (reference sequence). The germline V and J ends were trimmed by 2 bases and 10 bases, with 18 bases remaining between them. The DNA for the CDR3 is TGTGCCTGGAGTCCCCCGGCAGGTCGGAACTCACCCCTCCACTTT. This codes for CAWSPPAGRNSPLHF.

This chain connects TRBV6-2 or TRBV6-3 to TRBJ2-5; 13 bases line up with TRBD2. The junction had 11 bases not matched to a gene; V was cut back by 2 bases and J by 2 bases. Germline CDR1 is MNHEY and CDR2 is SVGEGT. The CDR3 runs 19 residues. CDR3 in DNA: TGTGCCAGCAGTTACCACCGAAGCCGACTAGCGGGGGGTCAAGAGACCCAGTACTTC. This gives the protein CASSYHRSRLAGGQETQYF.

The CDR3 reads CASRTGGFGYTF. The DNA for the CDR3 is TGTGCCAGCCGGACAGGGGGCTTTGGCTACACCTTC. The V call is TRBV2, the J call TRBJ1-2; 11 bases line up with TRBD1. The CDR3 is made up of 12 amino acids. CDR1 SNHLY and CDR2 FYNNEI come from the germline V gene. The V and J ends lost 8 bases and 7 bases, in that order; junction bases with no gene match: 3.

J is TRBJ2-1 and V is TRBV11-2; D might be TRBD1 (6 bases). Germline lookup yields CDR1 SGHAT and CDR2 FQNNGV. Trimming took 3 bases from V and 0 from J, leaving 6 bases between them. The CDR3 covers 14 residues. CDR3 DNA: TGTGCCAGCAGCTTCAGGGGCTCCTACAATGAGCAGTTCTTC. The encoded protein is CASSFRGSYNEQFF. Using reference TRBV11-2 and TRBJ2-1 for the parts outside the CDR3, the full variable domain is EAGVAQSPRYKIIEKRQSVAFWCNPISGHATLYWYQQILGQGPKLLIQFQNNGVVDDSQLPKDRFSAERLKGVDSTLKIQPAKLEDSAVYLCASSFRGSYNEQFFGPGTRLTVL.

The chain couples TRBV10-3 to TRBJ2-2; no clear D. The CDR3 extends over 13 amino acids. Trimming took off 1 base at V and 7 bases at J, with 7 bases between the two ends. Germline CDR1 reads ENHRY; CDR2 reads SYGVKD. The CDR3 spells CAISEYSLGELFF. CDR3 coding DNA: TGTGCCATCAGTGAGTACTCGCTCGGGGAGCTGTTTTTT.

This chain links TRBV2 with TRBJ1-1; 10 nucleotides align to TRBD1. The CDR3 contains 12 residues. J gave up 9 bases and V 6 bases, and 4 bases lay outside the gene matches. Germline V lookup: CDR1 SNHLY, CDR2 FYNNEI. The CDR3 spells CASRVDRGKAFF. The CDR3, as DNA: TGTGCCAGCAGGGTGGACAGGGGGAAAGCTTTCTTT.

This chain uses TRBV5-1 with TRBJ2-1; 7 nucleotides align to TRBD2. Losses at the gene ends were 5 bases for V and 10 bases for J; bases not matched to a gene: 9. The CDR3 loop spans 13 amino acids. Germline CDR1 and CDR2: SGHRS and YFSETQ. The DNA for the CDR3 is TGCGCCAGCAGTCCTCCTAGCGGTCTAGAGCAGTTCTTC. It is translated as CASSPPSGLEQFF.

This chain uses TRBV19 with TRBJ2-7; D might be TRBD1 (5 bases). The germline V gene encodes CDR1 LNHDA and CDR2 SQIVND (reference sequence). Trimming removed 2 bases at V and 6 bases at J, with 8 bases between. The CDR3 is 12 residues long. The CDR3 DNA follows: TGTGCCAGTAGTATACAGGGTTTCGAGCAGTACTTC. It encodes CASSIQGFEQYF.

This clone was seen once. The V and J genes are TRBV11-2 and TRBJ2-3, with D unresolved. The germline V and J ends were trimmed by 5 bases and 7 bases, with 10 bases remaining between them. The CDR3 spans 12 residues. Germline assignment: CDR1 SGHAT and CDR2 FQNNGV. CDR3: CASSTLAYTQYF. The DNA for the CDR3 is TGTGCCAGCAGCACCCTCGCGTATACGCAGTATTTT.

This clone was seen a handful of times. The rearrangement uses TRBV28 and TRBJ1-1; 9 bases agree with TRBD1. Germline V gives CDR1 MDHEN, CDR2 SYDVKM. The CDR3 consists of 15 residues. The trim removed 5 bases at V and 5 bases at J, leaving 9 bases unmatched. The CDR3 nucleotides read TGTGCCAGCAGTCCCCACCGGACAGGGGAAACTGAAGCTTTCTTT. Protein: CASSPHRTGETEAFF.

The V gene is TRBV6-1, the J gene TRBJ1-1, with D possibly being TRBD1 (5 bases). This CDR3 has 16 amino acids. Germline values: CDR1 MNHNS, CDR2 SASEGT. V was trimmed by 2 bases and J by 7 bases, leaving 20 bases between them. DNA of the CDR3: TGTGCCAGCAGTGAACCTCGGGGGATTCGATCCCATGAAGCTTTCTTT. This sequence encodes CASSEPRGIRSHEAFF.

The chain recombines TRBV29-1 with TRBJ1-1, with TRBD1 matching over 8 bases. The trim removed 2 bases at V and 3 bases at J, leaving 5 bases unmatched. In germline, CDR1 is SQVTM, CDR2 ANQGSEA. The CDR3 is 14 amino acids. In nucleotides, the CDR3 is TGCAGCGTTGAAAGACAGGGGCTGTACACTGAAGCTTTCTTT. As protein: CSVERQGLYTEAFF.

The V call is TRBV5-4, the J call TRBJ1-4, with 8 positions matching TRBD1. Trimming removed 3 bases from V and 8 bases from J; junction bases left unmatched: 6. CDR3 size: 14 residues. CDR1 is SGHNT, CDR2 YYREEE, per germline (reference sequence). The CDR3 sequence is CASSYQGAGEKLFF. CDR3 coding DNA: TGTGCCAGCAGCTACCAGGGGGCTGGGGAAAAACTGTTTTTT.

The CDR3 DNA reads TGTGCCAGCAGTTACTCGAGCACGGGGAATGAAAAACTGTTTTTT. The encoded protein is CASSYSSTGNEKLFF. V and J are TRBV6-5 and TRBJ1-4, with D unclear. V lost 0 bases and J 5 bases, leaving 10 bases between the germline ends. The CDR3 runs to 15 residues. In germline, CDR1 is MNHEY, CDR2 SVGAGI.

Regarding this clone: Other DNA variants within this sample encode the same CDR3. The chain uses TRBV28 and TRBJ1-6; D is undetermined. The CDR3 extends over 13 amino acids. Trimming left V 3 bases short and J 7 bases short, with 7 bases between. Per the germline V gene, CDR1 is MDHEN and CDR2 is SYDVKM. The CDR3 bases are TGTGCCAGCAGTTTGACGGGGAATTCACCCCTCCACTTT. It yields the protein CASSLTGNSPLHF.